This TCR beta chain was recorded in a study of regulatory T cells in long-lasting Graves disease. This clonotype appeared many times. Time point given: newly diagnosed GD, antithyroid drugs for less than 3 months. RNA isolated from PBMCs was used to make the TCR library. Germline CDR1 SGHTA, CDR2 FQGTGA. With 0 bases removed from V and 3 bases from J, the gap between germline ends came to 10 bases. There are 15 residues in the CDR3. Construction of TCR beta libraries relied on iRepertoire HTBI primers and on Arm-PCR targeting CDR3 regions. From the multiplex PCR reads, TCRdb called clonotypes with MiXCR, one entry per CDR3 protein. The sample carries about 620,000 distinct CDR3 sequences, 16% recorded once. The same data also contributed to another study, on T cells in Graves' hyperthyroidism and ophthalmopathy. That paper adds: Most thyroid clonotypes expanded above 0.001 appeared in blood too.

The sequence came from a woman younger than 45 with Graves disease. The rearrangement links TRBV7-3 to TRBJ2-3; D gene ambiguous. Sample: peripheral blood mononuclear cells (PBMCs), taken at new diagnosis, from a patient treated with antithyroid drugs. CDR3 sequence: CASSLTRVSTDTQYF. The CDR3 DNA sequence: TGTGCCAGCAGCTTAACTAGGGTGTCAACAGATACGCAGTATTTT.